This TCR beta chain was sequenced in a study of blood T cells in healthy people across ages. Total RNA amounts of at least 5 micrograms were extracted per sample. The sample holds many counts of this clonotype. What it recognizes is unknown. The CDR3 contains 16 residues. V shed 0 bases, J shed 7 bases, and the junction held 11 bases outside the gene matches. CDR1 is MNHEY and CDR2 is SVGAGI in the germline V gene. A second roughly 6 to 12 cycle PCR used barcoded and J-beta primers. TCRdb ran MiXCR on the 5' RACE reads and lists one entry per CDR3 protein. The profile covers about 650,000 distinct CDR3 sequences, with about 30% appearing a single time and about 16% taken by the ten largest. Study observations and caveats: Comparison with aged donors showed that long-lived donors had more naive CD4+ cells and higher diversity. Estimates based on one million T cells were treated as lower bounds. Roughly linearly, TCR beta diversity per million T cells fell as age increased.

The chain couples TRBV6-5 to TRBJ1-2; 7 bases line up with TRBD1. The TCR comes from an elderly woman in good health. The sequencing input was blood. The CDR3 coding sequence is TGTGCCAGCAGTTACTCGACAGGGAGCAATCGCGGTGGCTACACCTTC. It encodes CASSYSTGSNRGGYTF.